This TCR beta chain is drawn from a study of CD8 T cells in ankylosing spondylitis. TCRdb re-called the 5' RACE reads through MiXCR, storing one row per CDR3 protein. Of about 340,000 distinct CDR3 sequences listed, less than 9.5% are singletons. Study-wide points: Roughly eight highly homologous variants formed a TCR beta motif that appeared characteristic of ankylosing spondylitis blood.

This clonotype was observed a handful of times. Its antigen remains unknown. Trimming shortened V by 4 bases and J by 5 bases, and 12 bases separated the two germline ends. Looked up from germline, CDR1 is MDHEN and CDR2 is SYDVKM. The CDR3 consists of 13 residues. Sample: blood, either unsorted or a sorted T cell fraction (not recorded which). This chain connects TRBV28 to TRBJ2-7; a possible D gene is TRBD2 (5 bases). The source is a male donor with ankylosing spondylitis. The CDR3, as DNA: TGTGCCAGCAGTTCCCCGGCGGGTAACGAGCAGTACTTC. Protein sequence: CASSSPAGNEQYF. Full variable domain (rest looked up from reference TRBV28 and TRBJ2-7): DVKVTQSSRYLVKRTGEKVFLECVQDMDHENMFWYRQDPGLGLRLIYFSYDVKMKEKGDIPEGYSVSREKKERFSLILESASTNQTSMYLCASSSPAGNEQYFGPGTRLTVT.